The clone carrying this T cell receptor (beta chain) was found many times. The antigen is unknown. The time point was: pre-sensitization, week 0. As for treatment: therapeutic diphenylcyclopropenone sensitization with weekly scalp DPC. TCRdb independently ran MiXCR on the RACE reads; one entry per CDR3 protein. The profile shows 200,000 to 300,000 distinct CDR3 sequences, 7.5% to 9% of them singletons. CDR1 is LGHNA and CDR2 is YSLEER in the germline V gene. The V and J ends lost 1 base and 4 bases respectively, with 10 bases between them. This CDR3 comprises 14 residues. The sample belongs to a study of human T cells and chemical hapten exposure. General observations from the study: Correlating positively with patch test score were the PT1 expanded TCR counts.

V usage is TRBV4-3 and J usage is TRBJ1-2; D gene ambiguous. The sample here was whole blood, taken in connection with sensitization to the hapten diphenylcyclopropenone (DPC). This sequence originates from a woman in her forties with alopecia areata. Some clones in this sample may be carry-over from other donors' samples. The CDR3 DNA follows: TGCGCCAGCAGCCAAGGGGCAGGCCCCTATGGCTACACCTTC. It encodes CASSQGAGPYGYTF.